Listed below are T cell receptor beta chains from one sample, sequenced in a study of blood T cell repertoires in COVID-19. Sequencing used immunoSEQ multiplex PCR; TCRdb keeps in-frame clones, though not all of them. The profile shows 200,000 to 250,000 clones, 84% of them singletons. Sequenced material: PBMCs or T cells enriched from blood (not recorded which). These TCRs come from a man aged 55 to 70 who had recovered from COVID-19. CDR3s include the opening cysteine and the closing phenylalanine or tryptophan. The D gene is left open where the match is weak. Expanded clones get a size class; other rows say once, few or many, or leave the size out.

j_call v_call d_call clone_size cdr3_aa cdr3_nt
TRBJ1-4 TRBV7-9 NA NA CASRSTGATNEKLFF TGTGCCAGCAGGTCGACAGGCGCGACTAATGAAAAACTGTTTTTT
TRBJ2-3 TRBV9 TRBD2 NA CASSGSGGASDTQYF TGTGCCAGCAGCGGTAGCGGGGGGGCATCAGATACGCAGTATTTT
TRBJ1-3 TRBV7-6 NA NA CASSESSFAGNTIYF TGTGCCAGCAGCGAGAGCTCTTTCGCAGGAAACACCATATATTTT
TRBJ1-6 TRBV7-6 TRBD1 once CASSRLGGESSPLHF TGTGCCAGCAGCCGTTTAGGGGGCGAAAGTTCACCCCTCCACTTT
TRBJ2-3 TRBV19 TRBD2 once CASSIRTSGTDTQYF TGTGCCAGTAGTATCAGGACTAGCGGCACAGATACGCAGTATTTT
TRBJ1-3 TRBV27 TRBD1 NA CASSARQGPKVSTIYF TGTGCCAGCAGTGCCAGACAGGGGCCGAAGGTGAGCACCATATATTTT
TRBJ2-1 TRBV7-2 NA NA CASSLVTGSYNEQFF TGTGCCAGCAGCTTGGTAACGGGGTCCTACAATGAGCAGTTCTTC
TRBJ2-5 TRBV7-7 NA NA CASSLARQETQYF TGTGCTAGCAGCTTAGCCAGGCAAGAGACCCAGTACTTC
TRBJ2-7 TRBV18 TRBD1 NA CASSITGGYEQYF TGTGCCAGCTCGATAACAGGGGGATACGAGCAGTACTTC
TRBJ2-3 TRBV1 NA NA CTGTSGGFTDTQYF TGCACCGGGACAAGCGGGGGGTTCACAGATACGCAGTATTTT
TRBJ1-3 TRBV5-1 NA NA CASSPFSSGNTIYF TGCGCCAGCAGCCCTTTCTCCTCTGGAAACACCATATATTTT
TRBJ2-3 TRBV5-6 NA NA CASSLQPGWRGSTDTQYF TGTGCCAGCAGCTTGCAACCGGGTTGGCGGGGCAGCACAGATACGCAGTATTTT
TRBJ2-7 TRBV7-2 TRBD1 NA CASSLETGGEQYF TGTGCCAGCAGCTTAGAGACAGGGGGCGAGCAGTACTTC
TRBJ1-1 TRBV7-9 TRBD1 NA CASSSQGQANTEAFF TGTGCCAGCAGCTCACAGGGACAGGCGAACACTGAAGCTTTCTTT
TRBJ2-3 TRBV4-1 NA NA CASSQELTKTGDTQYF TGCGCCAGCAGCCAAGAACTAACCAAAACGGGAGATACGCAGTATTTT
TRBJ1-4 TRBV28 NA NA CASRYSVRESGEKLFF TGTGCCAGCAGGTACTCAGTTCGGGAGTCTGGTGAAAAACTGTTTTTT
TRBJ1-1 TRBV7-6 NA NA CASSPLEAFF TGTGCCAGCAGCCCCCTTGAAGCTTTCTTT
TRBJ1-1 TRBV7-8 NA NA CASSLVLGVTAEAFF TGTGCCAGCAGCTTAGTCTTAGGGGTAACGGCTGAAGCTTTCTTT
TRBJ1-1 TRBV30 NA NA CASQGGKGTEAFF TGTGCCTCCCAAGGAGGGAAAGGTACTGAAGCTTTCTTT
TRBJ2-7 TRBV7-3 TRBD2 NA CASSPSGGYSYEQYF TGTGCCAGCAGCCCCTCCGGGGGGTACTCCTACGAGCAGTACTTC
TRBJ1-2 TRBV27 NA NA CASSSQTDPYGYTF TGTGCCAGCAGCTCCCAGACAGACCCCTATGGCTACACCTTC
TRBJ2-1 TRBV9 TRBD2 NA CASSASGGPTNEQFF TGTGCCAGCAGCGCTAGCGGGGGGCCGACCAATGAGCAGTTCTTC
TRBJ1-1 TRBV3-1/TRBV3-2 NA NA CASSPRTSPMNTEAFF TGTGCCAGCAGCCCGCGGACAAGTCCTATGAACACTGAAGCTTTCTTT
TRBJ2-3 TRBV10-1 TRBD1 NA CASSPGTGGRSTQYF TGCGCCAGCAGTCCCGGGACAGGGGGCCGTAGTACGCAGTATTTT
TRBJ1-1 TRBV27 NA NA CASSFLGQGEAFF TGTGCCAGCAGTTTCCTAGGGCAGGGTGAAGCTTTCTTT
TRBJ2-5 TRBV5-5 NA NA CASSPAPDYIKETQYF TGTGCCAGCAGCCCCGCCCCGGACTATATTAAAGAGACCCAGTACTTC
TRBJ1-2 TRBV15 NA NA CATSRDPGDGYTF TGTGCCACCAGCAGAGATCCCGGGGATGGCTACACCTTC
TRBJ1-6 TRBV9 TRBD1 NA CASSEGQGEGNSPLHF TGTGCCAGCAGCGAAGGACAGGGGGAAGGGAATTCACCCCTCCACTTT
TRBJ2-5 TRBV11-3 NA NA CASSLGQTSEETQYF TGTGCCAGCAGCCTGGGGCAAACATCGGAGGAGACCCAGTACTTC
TRBJ2-4 TRBV27 TRBD1 NA CASSLDRGPFGDKNIQYF TGTGCCAGCAGTTTAGACAGGGGGCCCTTCGGGGACAAAAACATTCAGTACTTC
TRBJ2-5 TRBV5-4 NA NA CASSLGTPANQETQYF TGTGCCAGCAGCCTAGGAACCCCGGCAAACCAAGAGACCCAGTACTTC
TRBJ1-1 TRBV16 TRBD1 NA CASSPQQGAPEAFF TGTGCCAGCAGCCCTCAACAGGGGGCTCCTGAAGCTTTCTTT
TRBJ2-2 TRBV5-6 TRBD2 NA CASSLLRGAGELFF TGTGCCAGCAGCTTGCTTCGGGGGGCCGGGGAGCTGTTTTTT
TRBJ2-7 TRBV10-1 NA few CASKAGPYEQYF TGCGCCAGCAAGGCAGGCCCCTACGAGCAGTACTTC
TRBJ1-2 TRBV11-3 TRBD1 once CASSSGGSYGYTF TGTGCCAGCAGCTCAGGGGGCAGCTATGGCTACACCTTC